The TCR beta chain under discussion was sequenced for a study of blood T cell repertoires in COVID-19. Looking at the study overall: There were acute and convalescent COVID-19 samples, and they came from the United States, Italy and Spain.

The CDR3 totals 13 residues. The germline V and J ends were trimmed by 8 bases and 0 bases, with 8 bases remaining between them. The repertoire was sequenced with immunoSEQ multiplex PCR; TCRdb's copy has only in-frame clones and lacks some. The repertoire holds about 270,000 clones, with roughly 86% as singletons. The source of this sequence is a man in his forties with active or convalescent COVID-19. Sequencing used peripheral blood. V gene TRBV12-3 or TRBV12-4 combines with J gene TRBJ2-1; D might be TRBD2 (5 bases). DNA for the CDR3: TGTGCCAGCTCCGAGGGCTCCTACAATGAGCAGTTCTTC. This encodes CASSEGSYNEQFF.